Below are 22 T cell receptor beta chains sequenced from a single sample in a study of cytomegalovirus exposure and HLA in healthy donors (dated by TCRdb to 2016 to 2017). The method was the immunoSEQ multiplex PCR assay. A mixture of 60 forward primers for TCR Vbeta segments and 13 reverse primers for TCR Jbeta segments was used in the multiplex PCR. TCRdb obtained this table from immuneACCESS and retained in-frame rearrangements with V and J assigned. These tables miss some clones; where compared with another copy, unresolved V genes account for less than half of the shortfall, and the remainder is unexplained. The sample records 120,000 to 150,000 clones, approximately 72% of which are singletons. Clones ranked in the top ten supply approximately 2% of the sample. Sequencing input: PBMCs. The receptors originated from a middle-aged man in good health and CMV-seronegative.

The chain combines TRBV2 with TRBJ2-7; D is perhaps TRBD1 (5 bases). Germline CDR1 is SNHLY and CDR2 is FYNNEI. V was trimmed by 6 bases and J by 4 bases, leaving 19 bases between them. This CDR3 region has 15 residues. DNA for the CDR3: TGTGCCAGCAGGCTCCAGGGATCCCCCGTGTACGAGCAGTACTTC. This gives the protein CASRLQGSPVYEQYF.

This rearrangement joins TRBV4-3 to TRBJ2-1; 9 positions match TRBD2. V lost 0 bases to trimming and J lost 4 bases; unmatched junction nucleotides: 13. The CDR3 totals 19 residues. CDR1 and CDR2 from the germline V gene are LGHNA and YSLEER. The CDR3, as DNA: TGCGCCAGCAGCCAAGATTGGGTAGCGGGAGTTGATCCTTACAATGAGCAGTTCTTC. Translated, it gives CASSQDWVAGVDPYNEQFF.

The chain joins TRBV5-6 to TRBJ2-3, with D perhaps TRBD1 (5 bases). Trimming pared 1 base from V and 3 bases from J, leaving 9 bases between. Germline loops: CDR1 SGHDT, CDR2 YYEEEE. The CDR3 extends over 14 amino acids. Written as DNA, the CDR3 is TGTGCCAGCAGCTTGATCCAGGGAACAGATACGCAGTATTTT. Translated, it gives CASSLIQGTDTQYF.

The V and J genes are TRBV4-3 and TRBJ2-3, with TRBD2 identical over 12 bases. Germline CDR1 and CDR2: LGHNA and YSLEER. With 3 bases clipped from V and 0 bases from J, the junction kept 1 base outside the gene matches. The CDR3 is made up of 16 amino acids. The CDR3 DNA reads TGCGCCAGCAGCCAGGGACTAGCGGGCAGCACAGATACGCAGTATTTT. It translates to CASSQGLAGSTDTQYF.

The chain links TRBV5-1 to TRBJ2-1; D might be TRBD2 (6 bases). There are 14 residues in the CDR3. The germline V gene encodes CDR1 SGHRS and CDR2 YFSETQ. The germline V and J ends were trimmed by 4 bases and 8 bases, with 16 bases remaining between them. The CDR3 region is CASSPGTGIDEQFF. The CDR3 region has the DNA TGCGCCAGCAGCCCGGGGACTGGGATTGATGAGCAGTTCTTC.

The chain recombines TRBV29-1 with TRBJ1-5, with D uncertain. V shed 4 bases and J shed 5 bases, with 9 bases lying between them. The CDR3 loop spans 12 amino acids. CDR1 SQVTM and CDR2 ANQGSEA come from the germline V gene. The CDR3 loop is CSVGGQDQPQHF. The CDR3 DNA reads as TGCAGCGTTGGAGGGCAGGATCAGCCCCAGCATTTT.

The V gene is TRBV6-6, the J gene TRBJ2-1; weak D call: TRBD2 (6 bases). The CDR3 consists of 15 residues. Germline CDR1 MNHNY, CDR2 SVGAGI (reference sequence). V lost 7 bases to trimming and J lost 4 bases, with 17 bases between them. The CDR3 DNA follows: TGTGCCAGCAAGCCCCCGGGGGAACAATACAATGAGCAGTTCTTC. Residues: CASKPPGEQYNEQFF.

This clone was recorded a few times. The chain links TRBV29-1 to TRBJ1-1; D is unclear. Germline CDR1 SQVTM, CDR2 ANQGSEA. This CDR3 region has 13 residues. V was clipped by 6 bases and J by 3 bases, with 14 bases between them. The CDR3, as DNA: TGCAGCGTCGCCGATTCGGGAGACACTGAAGCTTTCTTT. Its protein is CSVADSGDTEAFF.

The gene calls are TRBV7-2 and TRBJ2-7; a weak D match, TRBD2 (6 bases). Trimming left V 3 bases short and J 3 bases short, with 15 bases between. The CDR3 runs to 15 residues. The germline V gene encodes CDR1 SGHTA and CDR2 FQGNSA. The CDR3 region is CASSLRLGGLYEQYF. CDR3 coding DNA: TGTGCCAGCAGCTTGAGACTAGGAGGACTCTACGAGCAGTACTTC.

With regard to this clone: At one end the junction does not follow the germline gene, possibly because of a read error. The chain employs TRBV18 and TRBJ1-5, with TRBD1 matching 8 bases. The CDR3 is made up of 14 amino acids. Germline lookup yields CDR1 KGHSH and CDR2 LQKENI. The CDR3 spells CASSTLQGDQPQNF. The CDR3 DNA reads TGTGCCAGCTCCACTTTACAGGGGGATCAGCCCCAGAATTTT. Together with reference TRBV18 and TRBJ1-5, the CDR3 gives the full variable domain: NAGVMQNPRHLVRRRGQEARLRCSPMKGHSHVYWYRQLPEEGLKFMVYLQKENIIDESGMPKERFSAEFPKEGPSILRIQQVVRGDSAAYFCASSTLQGDQPQNFGDGTRLSIL.

The V gene is TRBV10-3, the J gene TRBJ2-3, with TRBD2 identical over 10 bases. J lost 5 bases, V lost 7 bases, and 12 bases had no gene match. CDR3 size: 16 residues. CDR1 is ENHRY and CDR2 is SYGVKD in the germline V gene. This CDR3 is CAIKSLAGEDVDTQYF. The CDR3 region has the DNA TGTGCCATCAAATCCCTAGCGGGAGAAGATGTAGATACGCAGTATTTT.

V is TRBV6-6 and J is TRBJ2-7; D possibly corresponds to TRBD2 (7 bases). Trimming removed 6 bases at V and 2 bases at J, with 17 bases between. CDR3 length: 15 residues. From germline, CDR1 is MNHNY and CDR2 SVGAGI (reference sequence). The CDR3 region has the DNA TGTGCCAGCAGGACTGCTGGGGAGGGGGCCTACGAGCAGTACTTC. This translates into CASRTAGEGAYEQYF.

The chain combines TRBV2 with TRBJ2-2; D perhaps matches TRBD1 (6 bases). This CDR3 is built from 15 residues. Germline V CDR1 and CDR2: SNHLY, FYNNEI. Deletions cut 7 bases from V and 3 bases from J, with 15 bases between. The CDR3 loop is CASTLQGTHTGELFF. The CDR3, as DNA: TGTGCCAGCACTCTACAGGGAACGCACACCGGGGAGCTGTTTTTT. The full variable domain, rest sourced from reference TRBV2 and TRBJ2-2, is EPEVTQTPSHQVTQMGQEVILRCVPISNHLYFYWYRQILGQKVEFLVSFYNNEISEKSEIFDDQFSVERPDGSNFTLKIRSTKLEDSAMYFCASTLQGTHTGELFFGEGSRLTVL.

In its sample, this clone was seen a few times. The chain uses TRBV29-1 and TRBJ2-1, with 15 bases identical to TRBD2. Trimming took 6 bases from V and 1 from J; bases not matched to a gene: 4. Per the germline V gene, CDR1 is SQVTM and CDR2 is ANQGSEA. This CDR3 is 16 amino acids long. The CDR3 coding sequence is TGCAGCGTAACCGGACTAGCGGGAGGGTCCTACAATGAGCAGTTCTTC. Its translation is CSVTGLAGGSYNEQFF.

The chain links TRBV6-5 to TRBJ2-7, with TRBD2 as a possible D gene (6 bases). The length of the CDR3 is 15 residues. The germline V and J ends were trimmed by 5 bases and 3 bases, with 17 bases remaining between them. Germline V CDR1 and CDR2: MNHEY, SVGAGI. CDR3 coding DNA: TGTGCCAGCAGTAACCGGGCGTGGGGGGACTACGAGCAGTACTTC. It encodes CASSNRAWGDYEQYF.

The genes are TRBV9 and TRBJ2-2; 11 bases are a match to TRBD2. With 3 bases clipped from V and 6 bases from J, the junction kept 4 bases outside the gene matches. The CDR3 is 15 amino acids. Per germline, CDR1 SGDLS and CDR2 YYNGEE. CDR3 DNA sequence: TGTGCCAGCAGCGCCGGGACTAGCGGCGCCGGGGAGCTGTTTTTT. This gives the protein CASSAGTSGAGELFF.

In its sample, this clone was seen once. V is TRBV4-1 and J is TRBJ2-7; 8 bases map to TRBD2. This CDR3 region has 17 residues. Trimming cost V 0 bases and J 1 base; bases outside gene matches: 8. Germline V gives CDR1 MGHRA, CDR2 YSYEKL. CDR3 region: CASSQDFQRERSYEQYF. CDR3 nucleotides: TGCGCCAGCAGCCAAGATTTTCAGCGGGAGCGGTCCTACGAGCAGTACTTC.

The V gene is TRBV27, the J gene TRBJ1-5; TRBD1 matches 8 bases. With 5 bases clipped from V and 0 bases from J, the junction kept 12 bases outside the gene matches. Germline loops: CDR1 MNHEY, CDR2 SMNVEV (reference sequence). This CDR3 contains 18 residues. The chain's CDR3 is CASSRGQGEGYSNQPQHF. CDR3 in DNA: TGTGCCAGCAGTCGAGGACAGGGAGAGGGTTATAGCAATCAGCCCCAGCATTTT.

The genes are TRBV2 and TRBJ1-6; maybe TRBD1 (5 bases). The V end lost 7 bases, the J end lost 7 bases, and 14 bases lay between the germline ends. Germline assignment: CDR1 SNHLY and CDR2 FYNNEI. The CDR3 has 14 residues. For the CDR3, the DNA is TGTGCCAGCACTATCGGGGGTTGGAATTCACCCCTCCACTTT. Protein sequence: CASTIGGWNSPLHF.

V gene TRBV29-1 combines with J gene TRBJ2-5; D perhaps matches TRBD2 (5 bases). Looked up from germline, CDR1 is SQVTM and CDR2 is ANQGSEA. This CDR3 has 12 amino acids. The V end lost 6 bases, the J end lost 5 bases, and 13 bases lay between the germline ends. The CDR3 DNA sequence: TGCAGCGTGGAGGAGAATGCCGAGACCCAGTACTTC. Its protein product is CSVEENAETQYF.

V gene TRBV11-3 combines with J gene TRBJ2-1; TRBD1 matches 9 bases. V was clipped by 5 bases and J by 6 bases; unmatched bases: 5. Germline assignment: CDR1 SGHNT and CDR2 YENEEA. The CDR3 is 14 amino acids. As DNA, the CDR3 is TGTGCCAGCAGCGGGGGGGACAGGGTCAATGAGCAGTTCTTC. Amino acid sequence: CASSGGDRVNEQFF.

V usage is TRBV2 and J usage is TRBJ1-1; D not resolved. V was trimmed by 6 bases and J by 0 bases, leaving 11 bases between them. Germline V gene lookup returns CDR1 SNHLY and CDR2 FYNNEI. The CDR3 is 14 amino acids. The CDR3 here is CASRLRGVNTEAFF. The CDR3 nucleotides are TGTGCCAGCAGACTACGCGGGGTGAACACTGAAGCTTTCTTT. The full variable domain, its missing parts supplied by reference TRBV2 and TRBJ1-1, is EPEVTQTPSHQVTQMGQEVILRCVPISNHLYFYWYRQILGQKVEFLVSFYNNEISEKSEIFDDQFSVERPDGSNFTLKIRSTKLEDSAMYFCASRLRGVNTEAFFGQGTRLTVV.